Detailed here is one T cell receptor beta chain. Its specificity is unknown. These data belong to a study of regulatory T cells in long-lasting Graves disease. Findings and limits, study-wide: Thyroid tissue was not sampled; only peripheral blood was.

HTBI primers from iRepertoire and Arm-PCR of CDR3 regions yielded the TCR beta libraries. TCRdb re-analysed the multiplex PCR reads in MiXCR, keeping a single row per CDR3 protein. The sample records about 460,000 distinct CDR3 sequences, 14% being singletons. In germline, CDR1 is MDHEN, CDR2 SYDVKM. The CDR3 runs 14 residues. Trimming shortened V by 6 bases and J by 8 bases, and 19 bases separated the two germline ends. Time point of the sample: newly diagnosed GD, antithyroid drugs for less than 3 months. Scientists built the TCR library using RNA that was extracted from PBMCs. This sample also appeared in a second study, on T cells in Graves' hyperthyroidism and ophthalmopathy.

This clonotype was sampled from a woman between 50 and 59 years old with Graves disease. Sequenced here: peripheral blood mononuclear cells (PBMCs), sampled at new diagnosis, from a patient treated with antithyroid drugs. The gene calls are TRBV28 and TRBJ1-2; D is possibly TRBD1 (5 bases). The CDR3 loop is CASSDPLGRQGYTF. DNA for the CDR3: TGTGCCAGCAGCGATCCCTTGGGGCGTCAAGGCTACACCTTC.